One and the same sample provided the 32 T cell receptor beta chains below, sequenced in a study of T cell responses to AZD1222 COVID-19 vaccine. Sequencing was performed with immunoSEQ multiplex PCR; in TCRdb, only in-frame clones are kept and a portion is missing. The data hold 100,000 to 150,000 clones, with about 92% observed a single time. Material: peripheral blood, obtained on day 0 of AZD1222 vaccination. Receptor source: an adult in good health.

The chain uses TRBV7-3 and TRBJ2-1; D might be TRBD2 (6 bases). Germline values: CDR1 SGHTA, CDR2 FQGTGA. CDR3 length equals 16 residues. Trimming took 3 bases from V and 6 from J, leaving 18 bases between them. CDR3 residues: CASSLNRAGSLNEQFF. The CDR3 bases are TGTGCCAGCAGCTTGAATAGAGCGGGCAGCCTCAATGAGCAGTTCTTC. Using reference TRBV7-3 and TRBJ2-1 for the parts outside the CDR3, the full variable domain is GAGVSQTPSNKVTEKGKYVELRCDPISGHTALYWYRQSLGQGPEFLIYFQGTGAADDSGLPNDRFFAVRPEGSVSTLKIQRTERGDSAVYLCASSLNRAGSLNEQFFGPGTRLTVL.

The J gene is TRBJ2-3, the V gene TRBV7-3; 7 bases line up with TRBD2. J lost 0 bases, V lost 5 bases, and 5 bases had no gene match. Germline CDR1 is SGHTA and CDR2 is FQGTGA. The CDR3 loop spans 15 amino acids. The CDR3 sequence is CASSISGASTDTQYF. The CDR3 DNA reads TGTGCCAGCAGCATAAGCGGGGCTAGCACAGATACGCAGTATTTT. The complete variable domain, with remaining parts taken from reference TRBV7-3 and TRBJ2-3, reads GAGVSQTPSNKVTEKGKYVELRCDPISGHTALYWYRQSLGQGPEFLIYFQGTGAADDSGLPNDRFFAVRPEGSVSTLKIQRTERGDSAVYLCASSISGASTDTQYFGPGTRLTVL.

V gene TRBV27 combines with J gene TRBJ2-1; D unresolved. Between the trimmed V and J ends, which lost 0 bases and 0 bases, there was a span of 9 bases. CDR3 length equals 16 residues. Germline V lookup: CDR1 MNHEY, CDR2 SMNVEV (reference sequence). Here the CDR3 reads CASSLSFSYSYNEQFF. CDR3 sequence (DNA): TGTGCCAGCAGTTTATCGTTCAGTTACTCCTACAATGAGCAGTTCTTC.

The rearrangement links TRBV3-1 (or the pseudogene TRBV3-2) to TRBJ2-1; 9 positions agree with TRBD1. The CDR3 is made up of 16 amino acids. Germline trimming cut 4 bases from V and 5 bases from J; bases unmatched to any gene: 9. CDR1 is LGHDT and CDR2 is YNNKEL in the germline V gene (reference sequence). The CDR3 here is CASSRAPGQGDNEQFF. The CDR3, as DNA: TGTGCCAGCAGCCGAGCACCGGGACAGGGAGACAATGAGCAGTTCTTC.

J is TRBJ2-7 and V is TRBV4-2; TRBD2 agrees at 10 bases. The J segment lost 3 bases and the V segment lost 1 base, leaving 12 bases of the junction unmatched. Per the germline V gene, CDR1 is LGHNA and CDR2 is YNFKEQ. This CDR3 contains 18 residues. The CDR3 reads CASSQALSLAGVFYEQYF. The DNA for the CDR3 is TGTGCCAGCAGCCAAGCTCTATCCCTAGCGGGAGTCTTCTACGAGCAGTACTTC.

The chain has TRBV4-1 and TRBJ2-2; a weak D match, TRBD1 (5 bases). V was cut by 0 bases and J by 0 bases, with 11 bases left in between. This CDR3 spans 17 amino acids. Germline V gives CDR1 MGHRA, CDR2 YSYEKL. The CDR3 coding sequence is TGCGCCAGCAGCCAAGATTATCAGGGCTCGAACACCGGGGAGCTGTTTTTT. It yields the protein CASSQDYQGSNTGELFF.

This clone was recorded only once. The chain carries TRBV28 and TRBJ2-1; 8 nucleotides line up with TRBD1. The CDR3 has 15 amino acids. With V trimmed by 7 bases and J by 3 bases, 8 bases remained unmatched. Germline CDR1 is MDHEN and CDR2 is SYDVKM. CDR3 loop: CASMRQGNGYNEQFF. CDR3 DNA sequence: TGTGCCAGCATGAGACAGGGGAATGGCTACAATGAGCAGTTCTTC. The full variable domain, rest sourced from reference TRBV28 and TRBJ2-1, is DVKVTQSSRYLVKRTGEKVFLECVQDMDHENMFWYRQDPGLGLRLIYFSYDVKMKEKGDIPEGYSVSREKKERFSLILESASTNQTSMYLCASMRQGNGYNEQFFGPGTRLTVL.

This sequence joins TRBV28 and TRBJ2-5, with D possibly TRBD1 on 6 matching bases. Germline CDR1 reads MDHEN; CDR2 reads SYDVKM. The CDR3 length is 15 residues. The germline V and J ends were trimmed by 1 base and 2 bases, with 11 bases remaining between them. DNA of the CDR3: TGTGCCAGCAGTTTATCAGGGGATTGGCAAGAGACCCAGTACTTC. Residues: CASSLSGDWQETQYF.

The CDR3 DNA reads TGTGCCATCAGTCGGGACAGGGGGGACAACTATGGCTACACCTTC. Residues: CAISRDRGDNYGYTF. The chain carries TRBV10-3 and TRBJ1-2, with 11 bases identical to TRBD1. Germline V gene sequence: CDR1 ENHRY, CDR2 SYGVKD. J lost 2 bases, V lost 5 bases, and 4 bases had no gene match. This CDR3 is 15 amino acids long.

J is TRBJ2-3 and V is TRBV5-1, with 7 bases that match TRBD1. V shed 0 bases and J 2 bases; nucleotides not matched to a gene: 12. Germline CDR1 reads SGHRS; CDR2 reads YFSETQ. This CDR3 is built from 18 residues. CDR3 sequence (DNA): TGCGCCAGCAGCTTGGAGGGGGCGACCAAAATCCTCACAGATACGCAGTATTTT. It is translated as CASSLEGATKILTDTQYF.

The J gene is TRBJ2-3, the V gene TRBV9; 10 nucleotides agree with TRBD2. Germline V CDR1 and CDR2: SGDLS, YYNGEE. CDR3 size: 16 residues. The ends lost 0 bases at V and 2 bases at J; junction bases unmatched: 3. The CDR3 sequence is CASSVGTSGYTDTQYF. CDR3 sequence (DNA): TGTGCCAGCAGCGTAGGGACTAGCGGCTACACAGATACGCAGTATTTT.

The chain is built from TRBV2 and TRBJ2-1, with D possibly being TRBD2 (6 bases). Trimming cost V 5 bases and J 9 bases, with 20 bases left between them. The germline V gene has CDR1 SNHLY and CDR2 FYNNEI. There are 15 residues in the CDR3. CDR3 loop: CASSSTGVAAGEQFF. The CDR3, as DNA: TGTGCCAGCAGTTCCACGGGGGTAGCAGCTGGTGAGCAGTTCTTC.

The chain joins TRBV6-5 to TRBJ1-2; D is uncertain. Between the trimmed V and J ends, which lost 2 bases and 8 bases, there was a span of 6 bases. The CDR3 totals 11 residues. Germline V gives CDR1 MNHEY, CDR2 SVGAGI. DNA of the CDR3: TGTGCCAGCAGTTACGATGGGGGCTACACCTTC. Translation gives CASSYDGGYTF.

The V gene is TRBV2, the J gene TRBJ1-2; D uncertain. CDR3 length: 14 amino acids. CDR1 is SNHLY, CDR2 FYNNEI, per germline. Trimming shortened V by 6 bases and J by 6 bases, and 17 bases separated the two germline ends. Here the CDR3 DNA reads TGTGCCAGCAGAATCTCGGGGTCGTTCCATGGCTACACCTTC. Translation gives CASRISGSFHGYTF. Based on the CDR3 plus reference TRBV2 and TRBJ1-2, the full variable domain is EPEVTQTPSHQVTQMGQEVILRCVPISNHLYFYWYRQILGQKVEFLVSFYNNEISEKSEIFDDQFSVERPDGSNFTLKIRSTKLEDSAMYFCASRISGSFHGYTFGSGTRLTVV.

V and J are TRBV9 and TRBJ1-3; tentatively, D is TRBD1 (5 bases). The CDR3 contains 15 residues. V lost 0 bases and J 4 bases, leaving 11 bases between the germline ends. CDR1 and CDR2 (germline): SGDLS, YYNGEE. CDR3 DNA sequence: TGTGCCAGCAGCGTAGCCGCCGGGGCCGGAAACACCATATATTTT. Protein: CASSVAAGAGNTIYF.

This clone showed up just a few times. V and J are TRBV4-2 and TRBJ1-1; D remains ambiguous. CDR1 is LGHNA, CDR2 YNFKEQ, per germline. The V end lost 3 bases, the J end lost 1 base, and 18 bases lay between the germline ends. This CDR3 spans 17 amino acids. In DNA form, the CDR3 reads TGTGCCAGCAGCCACGGCATTCCTCGGCGGGAGAACACTGAAGCTTTCTTT. It codes for CASSHGIPRRENTEAFF.

This clone showed up just once. The gene calls are TRBV19 and TRBJ2-5; D ambiguous. The V end lost 5 bases, the J end lost 5 bases, and 15 bases lay between the germline ends. The CDR3 consists of 14 residues. Germline CDR1 is LNHDA and CDR2 is SQIVND (reference sequence). The CDR3, as DNA: TGTGCCAGTAGTTCGGTAGGGAAGTGGGAGACCCAGTACTTC. It encodes CASSSVGKWETQYF.

The chain carries TRBV7-9 and TRBJ2-5; 9 bases agree with TRBD1. Germline values: CDR1 SEHNR, CDR2 FQNEAQ (reference sequence). With V trimmed by 4 bases and J by 4 bases, 7 bases remained unmatched. The CDR3 spans 15 residues. CDR3: CASSYGQGSGETQYF. As DNA, the CDR3 is TGTGCCAGCAGCTATGGACAGGGGAGTGGAGAGACCCAGTACTTC.

The CDR3 reads CASSPRGQGYTEAFF. In nucleotides, the CDR3 is TGTGCCAGCTCACCACGAGGGCAGGGCTATACTGAAGCTTTCTTT. The chain uses TRBV18 and TRBJ1-1; D perhaps matches TRBD1 (5 bases). This CDR3 contains 15 residues. Trimming took off 1 base at V and 5 bases at J, with 14 bases between the two ends. Looked up from germline, CDR1 is KGHSH and CDR2 is LQKENI. Combining the CDR3 with reference TRBV18 and TRBJ1-1 gives the whole variable domain NAGVMQNPRHLVRRRGQEARLRCSPMKGHSHVYWYRQLPEEGLKFMVYLQKENIIDESGMPKERFSAEFPKEGPSILRIQQVVRGDSAAYFCASSPRGQGYTEAFFGQGTRLTVV.

The J gene is TRBJ1-2, the V gene TRBV30; 7 positions match TRBD1. Germline loops: CDR1 GTSNPN, CDR2 SVGIG (reference sequence). V was clipped by 0 bases and J by 4 bases; unmatched bases: 11. The CDR3 is 16 residues long. This CDR3 is CAWSVRRQGIVYGYTF. The CDR3 nucleotides read TGTGCCTGGAGTGTACGTCGACAGGGAATCGTCTATGGCTACACCTTC.

CDR3 residues: CASRGGNTIYF. The DNA of the CDR3 is TGCGCCAGCAGGGGTGGTAACACCATATATTTT. V usage is TRBV5-1 and J usage is TRBJ1-3; D unclear. The germline CDR1 and CDR2 sequences are SGHRS and YFSETQ. The CDR3 totals 11 residues. V was clipped by 5 bases and J by 7 bases, with 7 bases between them.

The rearrangement links TRBV9 to TRBJ2-1; TRBD2 matches 10 bases. The CDR3 runs 20 residues. The germline V gene encodes CDR1 SGDLS and CDR2 YYNGEE. J gave up 3 bases and V 4 bases, and 19 bases lay outside the gene matches. CDR3 residues: CASSLRLAGRISSYYNEQFF. DNA of the CDR3: TGTGCCAGCAGCCTACGACTAGCGGGCCGCATCTCGTCCTACTACAATGAGCAGTTCTTC.

The CDR3 region has the DNA TGTGCCAGTAGTCCCCGGACGGAGATCTCCTACAATGAGCAGTTCTTC. Translating it yields CASSPRTEISYNEQFF. This chain uses TRBV19 with TRBJ2-1; D uncertain. Germline CDR1 reads LNHDA; CDR2 reads SQIVND (reference sequence). Trimming pared 5 bases from V and 0 bases from J, leaving 14 bases between. The CDR3 sequence is 16 residues long.

The chain uses TRBV27 and TRBJ2-1; TRBD2 matches at 12 bases. J lost 7 bases, V lost 5 bases, and 12 bases had no gene match. Germline values: CDR1 MNHEY, CDR2 SMNVEV (reference sequence). There are 17 residues in the CDR3. This CDR3 is CASSGILAGGPLNEQFF. CDR3 bases: TGTGCCAGCAGTGGGATCCTAGCGGGAGGGCCGTTAAATGAGCAGTTCTTC.

The rearrangement joins TRBV27 to TRBJ1-6; perhaps TRBD1 as D (5 bases). The V gene's germline CDR1 is MNHEY and CDR2 SMNVEV (reference sequence). V was trimmed by 3 bases and J by 8 bases, leaving 14 bases between them. This CDR3 has 15 residues. The CDR3 DNA reads as TGTGCCAGCAGTTTTAGTGAATCGGGACATTCACCCCTCCACTTT. Translation: CASSFSESGHSPLHF.

The chain couples TRBV6-1 to TRBJ1-1; no firm D call. From germline, CDR1 is MNHNS and CDR2 SASEGT. CDR3 length equals 12 residues. V was trimmed by 2 bases and J by 11 bases, leaving 12 bases between them. CDR3 coding DNA: TGTGCCAGCAGTGAAATAAACGTCGTGGCTTTCTTT. Translating gives CASSEINVVAFF.

This clone was seen just once. The chain carries TRBV27 and TRBJ2-2; possibly TRBD1 for D (5 bases). Trimming took off 1 base at V and 2 bases at J, with 11 bases between the two ends. This CDR3 has 16 amino acids. Germline CDR1 is MNHEY and CDR2 is SMNVEV (reference sequence). Here the CDR3 DNA reads TGTGCCAGCAGTTTATTTGCAGGGCCTAACACCGGGGAGCTGTTTTTT. This translates into CASSLFAGPNTGELFF.

Here the CDR3 reads CASSLVGLVNEQFF. The CDR3 nucleotides read TGCGCCAGCAGCTTGGTGGGACTAGTCAATGAGCAGTTCTTC. The chain carries TRBV5-1 and TRBJ2-1, with 8 bases fitting TRBD2. Trimming at V came to 0 bases and at J to 6 bases, leaving 2 bases not matched to a gene. CDR3 length: 14 residues. In germline, CDR1 is SGHRS, CDR2 YFSETQ.

This rearrangement joins TRBV5-1 to TRBJ1-6; D gene unclear. The germline V gene encodes CDR1 SGHRS and CDR2 YFSETQ. V was clipped by 3 bases and J by 10 bases, with 17 bases between them. This CDR3 region has 15 residues. CDR3 coding DNA: TGCGCCAGCAGCTCGGACCCGTCGGGAGACTCACCCCTCCACTTT. It specifies CASSSDPSGDSPLHF.

The rearrangement uses TRBV29-1 and TRBJ1-5; D is possibly TRBD1 (5 bases). The CDR3 loop spans 15 amino acids. Trimming cost V 5 bases and J 0 bases, with 14 bases left between them. Germline V CDR1 and CDR2: SQVTM, ANQGSEA. CDR3 nucleotide sequence: TGCAGCGTTCAAGGGGCCCAAGATAGCAATCAGCCCCAGCATTTT. The encoded protein is CSVQGAQDSNQPQHF.

This clone was recorded once. The V call is TRBV6-1, the J call TRBJ2-7; possibly TRBD1 for D (6 bases). V dropped 4 bases and J dropped 4 bases, with 20 bases sitting between them. This CDR3 comprises 16 residues. Looked up from germline, CDR1 is MNHNS and CDR2 is SASEGT. CDR3 in DNA: TGTGCCAGCAGTGCCCATTTCCGGGACACGCAATACGAGCAGTACTTC. The encoded protein is CASSAHFRDTQYEQYF.

V and J are TRBV20-1 and TRBJ2-5; D might be TRBD1 (6 bases). CDR3 length equals 11 residues. V was clipped by 6 bases and J by 5 bases, with 10 bases between them. Germline assignment: CDR1 DFQATT and CDR2 SNEGSKA (reference sequence). The CDR3 DNA follows: TGCAGTGCGGGGGCGGAGGAGACCCAGTACTTC. Amino acids: CSAGAEETQYF.